This T cell receptor beta chain stems from a study of CD8 T cells in ankylosing spondylitis. Study results and caveats: Seemingly distinctive of ankylosing spondylitis blood was a TCR beta motif formed by eight highly homologous variants. Prior work had noted some motif variants in reactive arthritis blood and synovial fluid. Within matched ankylosing spondylitis synovial fluid, disease-linked clones were reportedly significantly enriched.

Making the TCR beta libraries involved quantitative 5'-RACE with molecular barcodes. TCRdb called the 5' RACE reads again in MiXCR, with one record for every CDR3 protein. Among roughly 700,000 distinct CDR3 sequences listed, around 19% were seen once. Germline V gene sequence: CDR1 GTSNPN, CDR2 SVGIG (reference sequence). The length of the CDR3 is 15 residues. V lost 0 bases and J lost 5, with 14 bases in between. With respect to this clonotype: Its antigen is undetermined.

The source is a male donor with ankylosing spondylitis. Input material: blood, either unsorted or a sorted T cell fraction (not recorded which). The chain combines TRBV30 with TRBJ2-1; D is unresolved. The CDR3 protein is CAWSVLSLHHNEQFF. The CDR3 DNA is TGTGCCTGGAGTGTTTTATCCCTTCATCACAATGAGCAGTTCTTC.